The rows below give T cell receptor beta chains drawn from one sample of a study of T cells after yellow fever vaccination. TCRdb fed the 5' RACE reads into MiXCR, producing one record per CDR3 protein. This table holds approximately 69,000 distinct CDR3 sequences, approximately 6.2% found once. Sequenced here: CD4+ T cells sorted from PBMCs, sampled about 2 weeks after the first yellow fever vaccination. The receptor source for this set is a man between 18 and 35 years old who received the YFV17D yellow fever vaccine. Both conserved end residues are part of each CDR3. The D gene is left open where the match is weak. Rows may omit the clone size; those that give it use once, few, many or a size class.

V,J,D,size,DNA,CDR3
TRBV20-1,TRBJ2-3,.,many,TGCAGTGCTCTCGAGACTCGCTACACAGATACGCAGTATTTT,CSALETRYTDTQYF
TRBV11-2,TRBJ2-3,TRBD2,many,TGTGCCAGCAGCTTCAGCGGGGGGGCCAGTAGTCAGTATTTT,CASSFSGGASSQYF
TRBV7-9,TRBJ2-5,TRBD2,many,TGTGCCAGCAGCGAGCGGGGAGAAGAGACCCAGTACTTC,CASSERGEETQYF
TRBV10-2,TRBJ1-4,.,many,TGCGCCAGCAGTGAGGTTGCCGAACGAGAAAAACTGTTTTTT,CASSEVAEREKLFF
TRBV5-1,TRBJ2-3,TRBD1,many,TGCGCCAGCAGCCGTAATGGACAGGGGACAGATACGCAGTATTTT,CASSRNGQGTDTQYF
TRBV20-1,TRBJ2-7,TRBD1,many,TGCAGTGCAATCGGGACAGCAGCCTACGAGCAGTACTTC,CSAIGTAAYEQYF
TRBV3-1,TRBJ2-3,.,many,TGTGCCAGCAGCCCCCCCTCTCGAGATACGCAGTATTTT,CASSPPSRDTQYF
TRBV10-3,TRBJ2-1,.,many,TGTGCCATCAGTAGAGATAGTGAGCAGTTCTTC,CAISRDSEQFF
TRBV20-1,TRBJ2-4,.,many,TGCAGTGCTAGTCAGTTAGCCAAAAACATTCAGTACTTC,CSASQLAKNIQYF
TRBV12-3/TRBV12-4,TRBJ1-1,.,many,TGTGCCAGCAGTCAATATATACAGGGTCTGAACACTGAAGCTTTCTTT,CASSQYIQGLNTEAFF
TRBV11-2,TRBJ1-5,.,many,TGTGCCAGCAGCTTAGTGGCGGGACGTGGCCAGCCCCAGCATTTT,CASSLVAGRGQPQHF
TRBV9,TRBJ2-1,.,many,TGTGCCAGCAGCCTAGGAGGGGGCCAGTACAATGAGCAGTTCTTC,CASSLGGGQYNEQFF
TRBV12-3/TRBV12-4,TRBJ1-1,.,few,TGTGCCAGCAGCCGACAGCACACTGAAGCTTTCTTT,CASSRQHTEAFF
TRBV6-2/TRBV6-3,TRBJ1-6,.,many,TGTGCCAGCAGCCGAGGGTCACCCCTCCACTTT,CASSRGSPLHF
TRBV11-2,TRBJ1-5,.,many,TGTGCCAGCAGCTTAGCGGGGGGCGTTTATCAGCCCCAGCATTTT,CASSLAGGVYQPQHF
TRBV4-3,TRBJ2-2,.,many,TGCGCCAGCAGCCAAGATACTCGGATGAACACCGGGGAGCTGTTTTTT,CASSQDTRMNTGELFF
TRBV29-1,TRBJ2-1,.,many,TGCAGCGTTGGACAGAGGAACAATGAGCAGTTCTTC,CSVGQRNNEQFF
TRBV20-1,TRBJ1-6,.,many,TGCAGTGCTAGTCCGGGGGCAGGTTCACCCCTCCACTTT,CSASPGAGSPLHF
TRBV5-1,TRBJ2-5,.,.,TGCGCCAGCAGCTCGAAAATATTACTGACAGCTCAAGAGACCCAGTACTTC,CASSSKILLTAQETQYF
TRBV11-2,TRBJ1-5,.,many,TGTGCCAGCAGCTTAGTGGCGGGGGATCAGCCCCAGCATTTT,CASSLVAGDQPQHF
TRBV5-1,TRBJ2-1,TRBD1,many,TGCGCCAGCAGCTACAACCCGACAGGGAATAGCTACAATGAGCAGTTCTTC,CASSYNPTGNSYNEQFF
TRBV3-1,TRBJ2-3,TRBD1,many,TGTGCCAGCAGCCGACAACGGACAGGGGGGAGCACAGATACGCAGTATTTT,CASSRQRTGGSTDTQYF
TRBV7-2,TRBJ2-5,TRBD2,few,TGTGCCAGCAGCCCCAAAGCGGGGGGGCTCGAGACCCAGTACTTC,CASSPKAGGLETQYF
TRBV15,TRBJ1-5,.,few,TGTGCCACCAGCAGTCCTAAACCGGGACAAGCTAGCAATCAGCCCCAGCATTTT,CATSSPKPGQASNQPQHF
TRBV6-5,TRBJ1-6,TRBD1,.,TGTGCCAGCAGCCTCACCGGGCGCACAGGGGGCGACTCACCCCTCCACTTT,CASSLTGRTGGDSPLHF
TRBV19,TRBJ1-2,TRBD1,many,TGTGCCAGTAGTGGACAGGGGGTGATCCACTATGGCTACACCTTC,CASSGQGVIHYGYTF
TRBV9,TRBJ2-7,.,many,TGTGCCAGCAGCGTAGGGACTCGAAGCACCTACGAGCAGTACTTC,CASSVGTRSTYEQYF
TRBV7-8,TRBJ1-5,.,many,TGTGCCAGCAGCCCGGGGATAGCCAGCAATCAGCCCCAGCATTTT,CASSPGIASNQPQHF
TRBV7-9,TRBJ1-1,.,many,TGTGCCAGCAGCTCTCACCAGGACACTGAAGCTTTCTTT,CASSSHQDTEAFF
TRBV7-9,TRBJ2-2,.,many,TGTGCCAGCAGCCGGGGCGGAACGAACACCGGGGAGCTGTTTTTT,CASSRGGTNTGELFF
TRBV5-1,TRBJ1-1,TRBD1,many,TGCGCCAGCAGCTTGGATGCAGGGGGGAACACTGAAGCTTTCTTT,CASSLDAGGNTEAFF
TRBV28,TRBJ1-1,.,.,TGTGCCAGCAGTTTCTTCGCACGGCAGGTGGTTAAAACTTTCTTT,CASSFFARQVVKTFF
TRBV20-1,TRBJ2-5,.,many,TGCAGTGCTAGTAGGGACCCACGGGGAGAGACCCAGTACTTC,CSASRDPRGETQYF
TRBV7-9,TRBJ2-2,.,many,TGTGCCAGCAGTCCCACCCGCGGGCCCCCTGGAACCGGGGAGCTGTTTTTT,CASSPTRGPPGTGELFF
TRBV15,TRBJ2-3,.,many,TGTGCCACCAGCAGAGACACAGATACGCAGTATTTT,CATSRDTDTQYF
TRBV19,TRBJ2-7,.,many,TGTGCCAGTAGTATCGGTTGGGGGGCGAGCCACGAGCAGTACTTC,CASSIGWGASHEQYF
TRBV25-1,TRBJ1-2,.,.,TGTGCCAGCAGTGAATTGGGGGGCTACTATGGCTACACCTTC,CASSELGGYYGYTF
TRBV5-4,TRBJ2-2,TRBD1,many,TGTGCCAGCAGCTTGGAACAGGGGGCCGGGGAGCTGTTTTTT,CASSLEQGAGELFF
TRBV4-2,TRBJ2-3,.,many,TGTGCCAGCAGCCAAGATCGTGGGGCCACCACAGATACGCAGTATTTT,CASSQDRGATTDTQYF
TRBV5-1,TRBJ1-1,.,few,TGCGCCACAGGCTCTGGCCCTGACACTGAAGCTTTCTTT,CATGSGPDTEAFF
TRBV7-6,TRBJ2-2,.,many,TGTGCCAGCAGCAACACTCTGACCCTATCCGGGGAGCTGTTTTTT,CASSNTLTLSGELFF
TRBV12-3/TRBV12-4,TRBJ1-2,TRBD1,many,TGTGCCAGCAGTCGAGGGGGCGACTATGGCTACACCTTC,CASSRGGDYGYTF
TRBV7-2,TRBJ1-3,.,many,TGTGCCAGCAGCGCAGGGCTGTATGGAAACACCATATATTTT,CASSAGLYGNTIYF
TRBV12-3/TRBV12-4,TRBJ2-7,TRBD2,many,TGTGCCAGCAGTTTATTACCGGGGGGGCGCGAGCAGTACTTC,CASSLLPGGREQYF
TRBV4-3,TRBJ2-1,.,many,TGCGCCAGCAGCCTATACAGTAATGAGCAGTTCTTC,CASSLYSNEQFF
TRBV12-3/TRBV12-4,TRBJ1-2,.,many,TGTGCCAGCAGTTTAATCCCCAGGGTATATGGCTACACCTTC,CASSLIPRVYGYTF
TRBV5-1,TRBJ1-1,.,many,TGCGCCAGCAGCTTGGAGATGGACACTGAAGCTTTCTTT,CASSLEMDTEAFF